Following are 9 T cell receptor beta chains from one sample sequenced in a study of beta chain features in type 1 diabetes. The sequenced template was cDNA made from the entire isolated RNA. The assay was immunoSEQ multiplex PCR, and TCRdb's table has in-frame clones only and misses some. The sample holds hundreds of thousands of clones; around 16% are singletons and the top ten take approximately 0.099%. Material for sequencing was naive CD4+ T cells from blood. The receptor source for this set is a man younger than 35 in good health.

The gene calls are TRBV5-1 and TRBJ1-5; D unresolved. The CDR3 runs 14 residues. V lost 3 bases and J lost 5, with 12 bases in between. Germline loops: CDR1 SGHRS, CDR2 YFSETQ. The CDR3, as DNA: TGCGCCAGCAGCTCTTCGGGGTTAGATCAGCCCCAGCATTTT. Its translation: CASSSSGLDQPQHF.

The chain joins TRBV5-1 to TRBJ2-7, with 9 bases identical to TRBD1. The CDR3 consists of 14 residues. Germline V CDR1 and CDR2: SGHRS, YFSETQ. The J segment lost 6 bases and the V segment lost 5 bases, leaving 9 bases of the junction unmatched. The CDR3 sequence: CASRPPGQGFEQYF. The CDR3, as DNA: TGCGCCAGCAGACCACCGGGACAGGGTTTCGAGCAGTACTTC.

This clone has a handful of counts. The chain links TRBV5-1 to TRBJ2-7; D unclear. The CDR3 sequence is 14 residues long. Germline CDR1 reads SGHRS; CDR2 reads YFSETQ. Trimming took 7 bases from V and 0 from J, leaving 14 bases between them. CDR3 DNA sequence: TGCGCCAGCGCTTCCCGAGCAGACTCCTACGAGCAGTACTTC. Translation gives CASASRADSYEQYF.

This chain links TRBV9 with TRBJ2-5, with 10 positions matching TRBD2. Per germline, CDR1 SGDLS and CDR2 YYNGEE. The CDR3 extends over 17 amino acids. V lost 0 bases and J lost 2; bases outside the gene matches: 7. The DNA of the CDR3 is TGTGCCAGCAGCGTAGCTGCGGCTAGCGGGGGTCAAGAGACCCAGTACTTC. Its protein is CASSVAAASGGQETQYF.

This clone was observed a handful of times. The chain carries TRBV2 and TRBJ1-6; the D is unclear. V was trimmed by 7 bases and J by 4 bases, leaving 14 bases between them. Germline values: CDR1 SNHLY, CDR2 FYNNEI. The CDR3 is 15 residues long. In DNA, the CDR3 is TGTGCCAGCACTCCTGACCGGACGTATAATTCACCCCTCCACTTT. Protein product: CASTPDRTYNSPLHF. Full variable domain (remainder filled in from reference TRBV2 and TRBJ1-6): EPEVTQTPSHQVTQMGQEVILRCVPISNHLYFYWYRQILGQKVEFLVSFYNNEISEKSEIFDDQFSVERPDGSNFTLKIRSTKLEDSAMYFCASTPDRTYNSPLHFGNGTRLTVT.

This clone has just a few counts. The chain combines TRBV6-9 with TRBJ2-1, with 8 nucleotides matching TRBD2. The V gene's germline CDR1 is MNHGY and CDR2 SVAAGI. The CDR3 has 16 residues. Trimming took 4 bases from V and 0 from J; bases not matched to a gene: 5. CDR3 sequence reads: CASSCSREVSYNEQFF. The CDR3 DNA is TGTGCCAGCAGTTGCTCGCGGGAGGTCTCCTACAATGAGCAGTTCTTC.

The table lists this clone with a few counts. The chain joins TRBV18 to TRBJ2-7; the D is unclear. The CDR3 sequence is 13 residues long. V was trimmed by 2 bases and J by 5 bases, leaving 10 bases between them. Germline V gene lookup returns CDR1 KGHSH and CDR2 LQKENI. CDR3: CASSPALVHEQYF. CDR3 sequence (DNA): TGTGCCAGCTCACCAGCGCTAGTCCACGAGCAGTACTTC.

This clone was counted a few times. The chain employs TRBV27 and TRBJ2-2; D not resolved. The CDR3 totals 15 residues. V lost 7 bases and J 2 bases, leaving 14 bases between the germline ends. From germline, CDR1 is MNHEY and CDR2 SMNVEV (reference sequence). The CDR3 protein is CASTRGDRNTGELFF. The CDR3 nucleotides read TGTGCCAGCACCCGAGGCGATCGTAACACCGGGGAGCTGTTTTTT.

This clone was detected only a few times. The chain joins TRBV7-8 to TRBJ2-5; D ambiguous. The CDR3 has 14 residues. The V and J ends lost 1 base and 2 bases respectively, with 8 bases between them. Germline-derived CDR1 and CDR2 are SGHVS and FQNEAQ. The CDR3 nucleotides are TGTGCCAGCAGCTTAGTCGGCACACAAGAGACCCAGTACTTC. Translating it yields CASSLVGTQETQYF.